This T cell receptor (beta chain) was obtained from a study of CD8+ T cells in alopecia areata. This CDR3 is built from 12 residues. Trimming took off 6 bases at V and 5 bases at J, with 13 bases between the two ends. Germline V lookup: CDR1 SQVTM, CDR2 ANQGSEA. The sequencing template was cDNA reverse transcribed from extracted RNA. The data were produced by immunoSEQ multiplex PCR, yet TCRdb's version contains in-frame clones alone and is incomplete. The data show about 91,000 clones, about 45% seen once. This clonotype was obtained from a human donor with alopecia areata. Sequences were obtained from CD4+ T cells sorted from blood. V usage is TRBV29-1 and J usage is TRBJ2-5; TRBD2 is a possible D gene (6 bases). The CDR3 sequence is CSVILSGETQYF. The CDR3 DNA reads as TGCAGCGTCATTCTAAGCGGGGAGACCCAGTACTTC.